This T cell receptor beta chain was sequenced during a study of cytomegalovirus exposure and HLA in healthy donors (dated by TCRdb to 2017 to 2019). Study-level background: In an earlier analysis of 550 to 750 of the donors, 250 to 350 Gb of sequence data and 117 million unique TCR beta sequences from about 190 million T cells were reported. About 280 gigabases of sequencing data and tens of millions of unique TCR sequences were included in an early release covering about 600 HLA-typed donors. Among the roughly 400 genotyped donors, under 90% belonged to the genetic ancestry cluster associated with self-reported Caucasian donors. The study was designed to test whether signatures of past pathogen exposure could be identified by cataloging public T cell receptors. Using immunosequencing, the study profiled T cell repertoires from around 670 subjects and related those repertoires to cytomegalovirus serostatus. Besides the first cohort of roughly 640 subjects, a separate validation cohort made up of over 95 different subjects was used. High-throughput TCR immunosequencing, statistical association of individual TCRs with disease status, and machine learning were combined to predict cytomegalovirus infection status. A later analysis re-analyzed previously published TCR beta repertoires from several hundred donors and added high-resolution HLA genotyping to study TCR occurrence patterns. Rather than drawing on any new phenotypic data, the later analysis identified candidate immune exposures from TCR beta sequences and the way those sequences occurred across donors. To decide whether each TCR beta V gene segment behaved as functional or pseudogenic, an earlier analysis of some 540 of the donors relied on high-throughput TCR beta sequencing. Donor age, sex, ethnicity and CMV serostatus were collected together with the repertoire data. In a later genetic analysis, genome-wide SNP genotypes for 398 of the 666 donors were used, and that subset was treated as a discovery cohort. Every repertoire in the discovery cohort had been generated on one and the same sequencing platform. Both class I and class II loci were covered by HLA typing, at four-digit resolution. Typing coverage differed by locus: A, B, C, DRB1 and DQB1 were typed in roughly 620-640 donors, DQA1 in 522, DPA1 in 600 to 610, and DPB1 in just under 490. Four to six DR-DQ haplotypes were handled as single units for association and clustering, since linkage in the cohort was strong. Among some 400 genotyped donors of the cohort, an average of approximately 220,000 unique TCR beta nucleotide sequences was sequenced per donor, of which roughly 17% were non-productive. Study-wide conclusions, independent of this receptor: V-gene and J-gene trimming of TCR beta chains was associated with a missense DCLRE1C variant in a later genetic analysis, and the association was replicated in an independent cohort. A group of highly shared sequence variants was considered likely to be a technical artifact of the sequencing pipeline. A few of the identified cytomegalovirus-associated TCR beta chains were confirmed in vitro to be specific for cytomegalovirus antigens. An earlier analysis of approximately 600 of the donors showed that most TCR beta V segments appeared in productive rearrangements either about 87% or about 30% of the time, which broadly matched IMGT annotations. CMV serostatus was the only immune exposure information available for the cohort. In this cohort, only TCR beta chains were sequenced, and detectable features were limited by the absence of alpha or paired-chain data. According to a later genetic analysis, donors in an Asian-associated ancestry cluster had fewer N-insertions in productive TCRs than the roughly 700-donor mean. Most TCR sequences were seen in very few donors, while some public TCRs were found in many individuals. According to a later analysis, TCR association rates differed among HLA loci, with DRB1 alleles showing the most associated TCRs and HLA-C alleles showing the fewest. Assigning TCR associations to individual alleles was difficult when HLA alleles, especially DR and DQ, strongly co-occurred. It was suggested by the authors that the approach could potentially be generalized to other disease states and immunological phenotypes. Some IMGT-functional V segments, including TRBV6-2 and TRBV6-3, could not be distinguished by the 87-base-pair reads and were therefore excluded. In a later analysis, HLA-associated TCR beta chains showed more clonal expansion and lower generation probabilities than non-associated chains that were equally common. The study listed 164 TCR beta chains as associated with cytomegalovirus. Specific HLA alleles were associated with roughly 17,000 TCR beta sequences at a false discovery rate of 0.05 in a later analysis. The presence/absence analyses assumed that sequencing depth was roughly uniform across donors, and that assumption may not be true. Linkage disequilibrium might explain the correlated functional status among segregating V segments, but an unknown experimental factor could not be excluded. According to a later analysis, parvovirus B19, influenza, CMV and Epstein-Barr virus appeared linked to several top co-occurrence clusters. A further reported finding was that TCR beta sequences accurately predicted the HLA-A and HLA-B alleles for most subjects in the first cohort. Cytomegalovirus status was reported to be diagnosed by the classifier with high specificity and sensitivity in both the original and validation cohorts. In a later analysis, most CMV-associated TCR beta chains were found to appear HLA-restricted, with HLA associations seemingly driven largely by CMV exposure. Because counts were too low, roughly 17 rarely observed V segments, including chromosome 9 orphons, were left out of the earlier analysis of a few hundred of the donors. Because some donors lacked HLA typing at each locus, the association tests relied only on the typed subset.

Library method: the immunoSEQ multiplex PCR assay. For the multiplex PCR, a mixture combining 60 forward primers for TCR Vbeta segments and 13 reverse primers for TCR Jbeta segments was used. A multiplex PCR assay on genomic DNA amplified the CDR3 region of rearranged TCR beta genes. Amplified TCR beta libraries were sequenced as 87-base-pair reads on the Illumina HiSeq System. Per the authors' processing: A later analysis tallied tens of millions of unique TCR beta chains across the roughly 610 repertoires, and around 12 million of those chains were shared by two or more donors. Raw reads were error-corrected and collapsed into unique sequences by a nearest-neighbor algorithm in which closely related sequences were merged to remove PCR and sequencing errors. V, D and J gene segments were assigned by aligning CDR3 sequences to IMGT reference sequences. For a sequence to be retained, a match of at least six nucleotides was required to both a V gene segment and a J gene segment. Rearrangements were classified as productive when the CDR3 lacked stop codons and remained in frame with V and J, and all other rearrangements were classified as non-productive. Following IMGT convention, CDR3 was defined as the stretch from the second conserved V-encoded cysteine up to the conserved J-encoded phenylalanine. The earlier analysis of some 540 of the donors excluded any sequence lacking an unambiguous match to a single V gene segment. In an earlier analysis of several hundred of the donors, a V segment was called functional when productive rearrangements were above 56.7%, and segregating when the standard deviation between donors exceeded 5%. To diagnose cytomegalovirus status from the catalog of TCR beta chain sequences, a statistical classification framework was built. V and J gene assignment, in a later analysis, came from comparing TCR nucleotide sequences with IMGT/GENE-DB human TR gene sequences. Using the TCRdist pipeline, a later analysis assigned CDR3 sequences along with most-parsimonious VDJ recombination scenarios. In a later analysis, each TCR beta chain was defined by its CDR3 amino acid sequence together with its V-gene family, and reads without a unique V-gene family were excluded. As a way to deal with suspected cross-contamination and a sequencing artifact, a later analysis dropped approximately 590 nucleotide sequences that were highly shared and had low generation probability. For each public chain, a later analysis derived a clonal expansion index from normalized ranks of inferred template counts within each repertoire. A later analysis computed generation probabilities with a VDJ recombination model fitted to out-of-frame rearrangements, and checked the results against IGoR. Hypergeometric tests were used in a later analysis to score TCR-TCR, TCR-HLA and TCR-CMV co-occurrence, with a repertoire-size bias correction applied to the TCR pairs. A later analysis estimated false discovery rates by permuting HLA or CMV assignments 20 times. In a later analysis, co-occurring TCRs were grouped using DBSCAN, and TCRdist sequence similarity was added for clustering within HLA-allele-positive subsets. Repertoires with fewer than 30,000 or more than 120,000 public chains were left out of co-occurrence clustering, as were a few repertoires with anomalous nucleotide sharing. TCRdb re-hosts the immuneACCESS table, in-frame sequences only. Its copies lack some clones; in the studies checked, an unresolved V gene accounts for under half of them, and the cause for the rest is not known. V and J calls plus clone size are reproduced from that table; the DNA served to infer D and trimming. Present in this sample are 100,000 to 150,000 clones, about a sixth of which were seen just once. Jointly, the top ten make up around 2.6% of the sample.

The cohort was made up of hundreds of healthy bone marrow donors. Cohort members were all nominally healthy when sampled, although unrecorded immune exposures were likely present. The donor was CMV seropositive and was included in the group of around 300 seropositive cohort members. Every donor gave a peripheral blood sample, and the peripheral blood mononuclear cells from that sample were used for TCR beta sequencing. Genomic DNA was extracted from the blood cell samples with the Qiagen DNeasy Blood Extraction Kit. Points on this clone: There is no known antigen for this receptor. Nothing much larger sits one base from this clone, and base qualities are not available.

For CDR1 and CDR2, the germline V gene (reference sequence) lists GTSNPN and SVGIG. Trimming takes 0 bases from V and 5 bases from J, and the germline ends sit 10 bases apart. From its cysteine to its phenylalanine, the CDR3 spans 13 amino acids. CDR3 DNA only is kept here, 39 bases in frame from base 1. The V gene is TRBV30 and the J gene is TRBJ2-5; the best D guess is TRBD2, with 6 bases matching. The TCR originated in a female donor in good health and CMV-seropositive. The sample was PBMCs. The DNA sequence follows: TGTGCCTGGAGTGTTAAGGGAGGCGAGACCCAGTACTTC. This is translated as CAWSVKGGETQYF. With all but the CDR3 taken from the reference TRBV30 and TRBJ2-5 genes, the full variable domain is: SQTIHQWPATLVQPVGSPLSLECTVEGTSNPNLYWYRQAAGRGLQLLFYSVGIGQISSEVPQNLSASRPQDRQFILSSKKLLLSDSGFYLCAWSVKGGETQYFGPGTRLLVL.